This is a list of T cell receptor beta chains from one sample in a study of cytomegalovirus exposure and HLA in healthy donors. Only in-frame clones appear in the TCRdb table, and some are missing; sequencing was by immunoSEQ multiplex PCR. Of fewer than 90,000 clones listed, roughly 80% were seen once; the top ten hold around a tenth. The sample consisted of PBMCs. These receptors all come from a man younger than 45 in good health and CMV-seropositive. Each CDR3 is given with its conserved first and last residue. The order of the fields is V gene, J gene, CDR3 protein.

TRBV10-3	TRBJ1-1	CAISVQGNTEAFF
TRBV13	TRBJ1-2	CASSFGTSAPGFGYGYTF
TRBV7-9	TRBJ2-3	CASSKRLANTDTQYF
TRBV15	TRBJ2-7	CATSALDSGGSLEQYF
TRBV5-1	TRBJ2-3	CASSLDLSTDTQYF
TRBV2	TRBJ1-2	CASSRQGALGYGYTF
TRBV4-2	NA	CASSQDGTYEQYF
TRBV30	TRBJ2-3	CAWSVGTSSTDTQYF
TRBV5-1	TRBJ1-4	CASSSTGTGGPTNEKLFF
TRBV7-2	TRBJ2-5	CASSLAVIGGETQYF
TRBV7-9	TRBJ1-4	CASSRDTKSTNEKLFF
TRBV11-2	TRBJ2-7	CASSFAGGHEQYF
TRBV2	TRBJ2-2	CATYQRENTGELFF
TRBV6-5	TRBJ1-3	CASSYSGNSGNTIYF
TRBV6-6	TRBJ1-5	CASSYSGGNQPQHF
TRBV13	TRBJ1-5	CASSETGAGQPQHF
TRBV7-2	TRBJ2-2	CASSSDTGELFF
TRBV19	TRBJ1-1	CASSIRRQGAGEAFF
TRBV27	TRBJ1-6	CASSSIRDSPLHF
TRBV28	TRBJ2-7	CASSSTRGRGGYEQYF
TRBV5-4	TRBJ1-6	CASSLRLTGTAPSPLHF
TRBV7-3	TRBJ1-2	CASSATGGTTNYGYTF
TRBV10-3	TRBJ2-7	CAIKGGRSSYEQYF
TRBV20-1	TRBJ2-1	CSSLGGVLQFF
TRBV4-1	TRBJ1-2	CASSHKDGRGRGYTF
TRBV7-9	TRBJ1-4	CASQGLTNEKLFF
TRBV5-4	TRBJ2-1	CASSLLAGIYNEQFF
TRBV7-3	TRBJ2-1	CASSLIGGTSYNEQFF
TRBV5-1	TRBJ1-2	CASSPSTVNYGYTF
TRBV5-6	TRBJ2-7	CASSPQDRVDEQYF
TRBV5-6	TRBJ2-7	CASRRTGRSYEQYF
TRBV30	TRBJ2-7	CAWTRTGRSYEQYF
TRBV7-2	TRBJ2-2	CASSPRRSRELFF
TRBV18	TRBJ1-4	CASSKDRADNEKLFF
TRBV10-3	TRBJ1-6	CAITAGGNSPLHF
TRBV7-9	TRBJ2-2	CASSLPPSGPTGELFF
TRBV29-1	TRBJ2-7	CSVEDPGQGVDEQYF
TRBV7-8	TRBJ1-5	CASSLLAGTHHARYGNQPQHF
TRBV7-3	TRBJ2-1	CASSVTGGGYNEQFF
TRBV25-1	TRBJ2-1	CASSESATHTGKEQFF
TRBV5-8	TRBJ2-2	CASSLWRGGSTGELFF
TRBV28	TRBJ1-5	CASRPTVFQYGNQPQHF
TRBV5-5	TRBJ1-1	CASSPIDRLNTEAFF
TRBV18	TRBJ2-7	CASSRDTPGQYF
TRBV5-1	TRBJ2-3	CASTRRGATDTQYF
TRBV6-5	TRBJ2-2	CATQGSKNTGELFF
TRBV19	TRBJ1-1	CASSIVSGAEAFF
TRBV6-1	TRBJ2-7	CASSESLDSYSYEQYF
TRBV11-2	TRBJ1-2	CASSTRFRGHGGYTF